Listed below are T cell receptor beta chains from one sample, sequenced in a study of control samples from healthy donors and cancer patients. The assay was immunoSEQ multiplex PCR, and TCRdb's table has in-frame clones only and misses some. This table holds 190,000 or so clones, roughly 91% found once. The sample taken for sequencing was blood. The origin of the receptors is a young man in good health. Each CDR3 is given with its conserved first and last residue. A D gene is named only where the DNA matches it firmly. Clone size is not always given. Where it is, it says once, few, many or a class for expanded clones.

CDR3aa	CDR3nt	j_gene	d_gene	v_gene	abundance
CASSPPGLAGSYNEQFF	TGTGCCAGCAGTCCCCCGGGACTAGCCGGCTCCTACAATGAGCAGTTCTTC	TRBJ2-1	TRBD2	TRBV25-1	NA
CASIPAGLNYEQYF	TGTGCCAGCATTCCGGCAGGACTAAACTACGAGCAGTACTTC	TRBJ2-7	NA	TRBV28	NA
CASSERGIYGYTF	TGTGCCAGCAGTGAAAGAGGCATCTATGGCTACACCTTC	TRBJ1-2	NA	TRBV2	NA
CASSLRGPTNEKLFF	TGCGCCAGCAGCTTGAGGGGGCCCACTAATGAAAAACTGTTTTTT	TRBJ1-4	TRBD1	TRBV5-1	NA
CASSKDRIPYEQYF	TGTGCCAGTAGTAAGGACCGGATACCCTACGAGCAGTACTTC	TRBJ2-7	NA	TRBV19	NA
CATSRATNEKLFF	TGTGCCACCAGCAGAGCAACTAATGAAAAACTGTTTTTT	TRBJ1-4	NA	TRBV15	once
CASSQPRGVGNEQFF	TGTGCCAGCAGCCAACCCCGGGGGGTGGGCAATGAGCAGTTCTTC	TRBJ2-1	TRBD2	TRBV14	NA
CAWSVSISYEQYF	TGTGCCTGGAGTGTGTCGATTTCCTACGAGCAGTACTTC	TRBJ2-7	NA	TRBV30	NA
CASSLTREGAQPQHF	TGTGCCAGCTCACTGACACGGGAAGGGGCTCAGCCCCAGCATTTT	TRBJ1-5	NA	TRBV18	NA
CASGLESGNIQYF	TGTGCCTCCGGGCTGGAGTCAGGAAACATTCAGTACTTC	TRBJ2-4	NA	TRBV10-3	NA
CASSSRTASNTGELFF	TGTGCCAGCAGTTCCCGGACAGCCTCGAACACCGGGGAGCTGTTTTTT	TRBJ2-2	NA	TRBV6-2/TRBV6-3	NA
CASSYWDSTYEQYF	TGTGCCAGCAGTTACTGGGACAGCACCTACGAGCAGTACTTC	TRBJ2-7	TRBD1	TRBV6-6	NA
CASSLYSGETNEKLFF	TGTGCCAGCAGTTTATATTCCGGGGAGACTAATGAAAAACTGTTTTTT	TRBJ1-4	NA	TRBV27	NA